This record concerns one T cell receptor (beta chain) sequence. Its matching antigen is unknown. This entry is derived from a study of cytomegalovirus exposure and HLA in healthy donors. Data came from immunoSEQ multiplex PCR; TCRdb stores just in-frame clones and leaves some out. The sample has roughly 140,000 clones; approximately 86% are singletons. Broader study findings: Subsequent analysis found a tendency for first-cohort TCR clusters to co-occur within the 95 to 150 validation repertoires.

The length of the CDR3 is 18 residues. J lost 7 bases, V lost 4 bases, and 21 bases had no gene match. CDR1 and CDR2 from the germline V gene are SGHTA and FQGNSA. Sequencing was carried out using PBMCs. This chain links TRBV7-2 with TRBJ2-7, with 8 bases matching TRBD1. The TCR was taken from a man between 18 and 29 years old in good health and CMV-seropositive. This CDR3 is CASSSVSRGQFKDMEQYF. The CDR3, as DNA: TGTGCCAGCAGCTCCGTGAGCAGGGGGCAGTTTAAGGATATGGAGCAGTACTTC.